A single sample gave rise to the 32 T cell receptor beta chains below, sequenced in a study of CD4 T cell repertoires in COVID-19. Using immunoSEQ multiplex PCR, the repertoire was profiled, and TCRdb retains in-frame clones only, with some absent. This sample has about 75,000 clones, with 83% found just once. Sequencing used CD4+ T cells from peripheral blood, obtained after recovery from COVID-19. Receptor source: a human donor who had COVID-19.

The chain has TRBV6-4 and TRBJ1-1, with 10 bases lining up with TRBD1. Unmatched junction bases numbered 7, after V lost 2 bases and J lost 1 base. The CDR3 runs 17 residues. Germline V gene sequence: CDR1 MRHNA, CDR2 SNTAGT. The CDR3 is CASSDAGTGASNTEAFF. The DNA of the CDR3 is TGTGCCAGCAGTGACGCCGGGACAGGGGCCTCGAACACTGAAGCTTTCTTT.

The CDR3 loop is CASSPGDDYGYTF. CDR3 nucleotides: TGTGCCAGCTCACCAGGGGATGACTATGGCTACACCTTC. The chain recombines TRBV18 with TRBJ1-2; D remains ambiguous. CDR1 KGHSH and CDR2 LQKENI come from the germline V gene. CDR3 length: 13 amino acids. Trimming stripped 2 bases from V and 3 bases from J, with 7 bases between.

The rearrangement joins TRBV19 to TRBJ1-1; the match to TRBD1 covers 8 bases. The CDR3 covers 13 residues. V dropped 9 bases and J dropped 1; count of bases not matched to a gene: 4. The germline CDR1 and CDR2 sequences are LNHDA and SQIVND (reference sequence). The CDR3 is CASQTGENTEAFF. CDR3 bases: TGTGCCAGCCAGACAGGGGAGAACACTGAAGCTTTCTTT. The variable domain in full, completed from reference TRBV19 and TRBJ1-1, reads DGGITQSPKYLFRKEGQNVTLSCEQNLNHDAMYWYRQDPGQGLRLIYYSQIVNDFQKGDIAEGYSVSREKKESFPLTVTSAQKNPTAFYLCASQTGENTEAFFGQGTRLTVV.

The CDR3 reads CASSVRTSIVTDTQYF. CDR3 nucleotide sequence: TGTGCCAGCAGCGTACGGACTAGCATCGTGACAGATACGCAGTATTTT. The chain carries TRBV7-8 and TRBJ2-3; 8 bases map to TRBD2. V dropped 5 bases and J dropped 3; count of bases not matched to a gene: 10. Germline V CDR1 and CDR2: SGHVS, FQNEAQ. This CDR3 region has 16 residues.

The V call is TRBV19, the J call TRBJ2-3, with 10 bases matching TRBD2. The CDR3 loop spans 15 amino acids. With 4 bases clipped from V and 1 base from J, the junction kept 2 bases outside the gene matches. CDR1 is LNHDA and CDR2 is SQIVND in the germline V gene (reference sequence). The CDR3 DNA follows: TGTGCCAGTAGTAGCACTAGCGGGGGCACAGATACGCAGTATTTT. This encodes CASSSTSGGTDTQYF.

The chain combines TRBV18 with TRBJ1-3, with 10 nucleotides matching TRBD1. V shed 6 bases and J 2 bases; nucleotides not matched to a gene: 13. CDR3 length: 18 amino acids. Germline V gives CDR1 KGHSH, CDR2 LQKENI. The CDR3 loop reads CASSQSTGGVGAGNTIYF. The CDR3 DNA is TGTGCCAGCTCCCAATCGACAGGGGGCGTCGGTGCTGGAAACACCATATATTTT.

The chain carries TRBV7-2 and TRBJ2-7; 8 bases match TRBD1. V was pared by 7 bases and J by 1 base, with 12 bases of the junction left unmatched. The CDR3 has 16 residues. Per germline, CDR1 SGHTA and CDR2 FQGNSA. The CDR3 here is CASTDPGGSLSYEQYF. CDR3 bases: TGTGCCAGCACCGACCCAGGGGGCTCCCTATCCTACGAGCAGTACTTC. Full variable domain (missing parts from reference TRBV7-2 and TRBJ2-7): GAGVSQSPSNKVTEKGKDVELRCDPISGHTALYWYRQSLGQGLEFLIYFQGNSAPDKSGLPSDRFSAERTGGSVSTLTIQRTQQEDSAVYLCASTDPGGSLSYEQYFGPGTRLTVT.

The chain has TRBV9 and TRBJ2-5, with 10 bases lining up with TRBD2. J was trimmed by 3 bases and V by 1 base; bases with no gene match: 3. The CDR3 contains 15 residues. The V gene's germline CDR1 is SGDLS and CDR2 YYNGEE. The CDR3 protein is CASSVSLAGEETQYF. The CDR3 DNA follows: TGTGCCAGCAGCGTAAGCCTAGCGGGAGAAGAGACCCAGTACTTC.

The CDR3 region has the DNA TGTGCCAGAATGGGACAGGGAGGCACCGGGGAGCTGTTTTTT. Translated, it gives CARMGQGGTGELFF. The chain recombines TRBV21-1 with TRBJ2-2; the table gives TRBD1 as D, unverified against the DNA. TRBV21-1 is tagged as a pseudogene. CDR3 length: 14 residues.

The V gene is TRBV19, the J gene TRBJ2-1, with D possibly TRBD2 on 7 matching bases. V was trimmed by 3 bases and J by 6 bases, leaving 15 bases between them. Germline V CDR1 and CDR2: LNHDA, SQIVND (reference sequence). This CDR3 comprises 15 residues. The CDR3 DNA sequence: TGTGCCAGTAGTATGGGGGGGGCTTGGGGCAATGAGCAGTTCTTC. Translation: CASSMGGAWGNEQFF.

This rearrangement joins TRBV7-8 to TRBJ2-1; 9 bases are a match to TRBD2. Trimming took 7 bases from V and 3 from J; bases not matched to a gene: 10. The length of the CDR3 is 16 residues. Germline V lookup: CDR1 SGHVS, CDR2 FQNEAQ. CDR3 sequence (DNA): TGTGCCAGCATCCCTTACGGAGCGGGGGGCTACAATGAGCAGTTCTTC. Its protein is CASIPYGAGGYNEQFF.

The chain's CDR3 is CSALLTGSGYTF. The DNA for the CDR3 is TGCAGCGCCTTACTGACAGGGAGTGGCTACACCTTC. V is TRBV29-1 and J is TRBJ1-2; the match to TRBD1 covers 7 bases. The J segment lost 7 bases and the V segment lost 7 bases, leaving 9 bases of the junction unmatched. The CDR3 is 12 residues long. The germline CDR1 and CDR2 sequences are SQVTM and ANQGSEA.

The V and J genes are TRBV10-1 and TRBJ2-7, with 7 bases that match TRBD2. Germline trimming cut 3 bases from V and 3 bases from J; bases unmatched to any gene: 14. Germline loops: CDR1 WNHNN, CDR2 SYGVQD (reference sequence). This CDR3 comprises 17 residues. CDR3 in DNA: TGCGCCAGCAGTGATACCAGCGGGACCATACCGCACTACGAGCAGTACTTC. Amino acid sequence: CASSDTSGTIPHYEQYF.

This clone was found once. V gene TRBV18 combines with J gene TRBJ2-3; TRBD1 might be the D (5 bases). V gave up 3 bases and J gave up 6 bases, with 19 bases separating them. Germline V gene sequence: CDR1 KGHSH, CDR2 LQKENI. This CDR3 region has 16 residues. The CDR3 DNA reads TGTGCCAGCTCACCGGAACAGGCTGACCCGGCTGATACGCAGTATTTT. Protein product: CASSPEQADPADTQYF.

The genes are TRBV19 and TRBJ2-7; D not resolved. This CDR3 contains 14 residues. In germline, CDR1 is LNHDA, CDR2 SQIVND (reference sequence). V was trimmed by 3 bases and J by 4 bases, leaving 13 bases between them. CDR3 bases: TGTGCCAGTAGTATTAGGACCGAGGATTACGAGCAGTACTTC. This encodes CASSIRTEDYEQYF.

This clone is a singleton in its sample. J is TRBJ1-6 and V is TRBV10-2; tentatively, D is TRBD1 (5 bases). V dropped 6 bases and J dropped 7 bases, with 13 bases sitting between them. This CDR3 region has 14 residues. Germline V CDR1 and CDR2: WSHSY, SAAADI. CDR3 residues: CASSQGPVNSPLHF. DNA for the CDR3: TGCGCCAGCAGCCAGGGACCCGTCAATTCACCCCTCCACTTT.

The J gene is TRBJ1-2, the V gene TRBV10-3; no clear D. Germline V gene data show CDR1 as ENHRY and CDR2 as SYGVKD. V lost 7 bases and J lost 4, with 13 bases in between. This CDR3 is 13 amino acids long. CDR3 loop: CAINGGQGYGYTF. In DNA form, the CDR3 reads TGTGCCATCAACGGAGGGCAAGGCTATGGCTACACCTTC.

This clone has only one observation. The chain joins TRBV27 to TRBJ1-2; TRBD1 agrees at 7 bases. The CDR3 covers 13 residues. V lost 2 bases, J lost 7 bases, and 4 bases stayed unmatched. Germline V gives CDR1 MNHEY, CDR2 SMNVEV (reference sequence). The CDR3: CASSLQGGSGYTF. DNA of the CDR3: TGTGCCAGCAGTTTACAAGGGGGCAGTGGCTACACCTTC.

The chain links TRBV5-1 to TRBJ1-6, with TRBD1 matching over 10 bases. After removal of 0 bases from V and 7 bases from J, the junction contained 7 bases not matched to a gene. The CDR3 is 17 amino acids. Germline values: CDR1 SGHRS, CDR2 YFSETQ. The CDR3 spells CASSLGWTGGTNSPLHF. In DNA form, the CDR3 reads TGCGCCAGCAGCTTGGGATGGACAGGGGGTACGAATTCACCCCTCCACTTT.

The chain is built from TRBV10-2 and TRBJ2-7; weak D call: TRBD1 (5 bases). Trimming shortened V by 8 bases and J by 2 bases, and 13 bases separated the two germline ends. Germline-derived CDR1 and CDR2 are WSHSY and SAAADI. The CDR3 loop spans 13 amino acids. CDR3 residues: CASGFRGTYEQYF. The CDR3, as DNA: TGCGCCAGCGGTTTTAGGGGAACCTACGAGCAGTACTTC.

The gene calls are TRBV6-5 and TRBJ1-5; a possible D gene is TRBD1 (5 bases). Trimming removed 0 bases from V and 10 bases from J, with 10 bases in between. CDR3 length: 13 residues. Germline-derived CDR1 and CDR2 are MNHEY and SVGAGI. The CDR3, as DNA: TGTGCCAGCAGTTACTCCCAGGGAGGACCCCAGCATTTT. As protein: CASSYSQGGPQHF.

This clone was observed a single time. The CDR3 DNA sequence: TGTGCCAGCAGCTTGGTACAGGGGACGACCTACGAGCAGTACTTC. Its translation: CASSLVQGTTYEQYF. This chain connects TRBV5-4 to TRBJ2-7; 7 nucleotides agree with TRBD1. The CDR3 is made up of 15 amino acids. Germline loops: CDR1 SGHNT, CDR2 YYREEE (reference sequence). V gave up 0 bases and J gave up 2 bases; unmatched junction bases: 5.

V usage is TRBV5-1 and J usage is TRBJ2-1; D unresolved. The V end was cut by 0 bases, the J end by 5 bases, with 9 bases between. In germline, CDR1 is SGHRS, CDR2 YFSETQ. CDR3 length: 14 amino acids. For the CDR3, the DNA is TGCGCCAGCAGCTTGGCCTTGGGGAACAATGAGCAGTTCTTC. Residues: CASSLALGNNEQFF.

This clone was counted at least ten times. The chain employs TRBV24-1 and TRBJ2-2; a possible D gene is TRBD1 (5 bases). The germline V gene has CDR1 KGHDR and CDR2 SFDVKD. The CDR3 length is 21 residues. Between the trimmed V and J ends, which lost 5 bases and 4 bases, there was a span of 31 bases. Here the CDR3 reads CATSGVPPRGRPSPRTGELFF. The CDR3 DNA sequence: TGTGCCACCAGTGGCGTCCCCCCAAGGGGCCGACCTTCACCCCGCACCGGGGAGCTGTTTTTT.

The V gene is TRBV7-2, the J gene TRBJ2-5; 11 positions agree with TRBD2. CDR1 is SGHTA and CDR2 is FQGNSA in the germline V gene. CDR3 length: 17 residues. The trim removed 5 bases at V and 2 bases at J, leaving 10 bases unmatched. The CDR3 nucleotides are TGTGCCAGCAGCCGGGTAGCGGGAGGGCTTAGTCAAGAGACCCAGTACTTC. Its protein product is CASSRVAGGLSQETQYF.

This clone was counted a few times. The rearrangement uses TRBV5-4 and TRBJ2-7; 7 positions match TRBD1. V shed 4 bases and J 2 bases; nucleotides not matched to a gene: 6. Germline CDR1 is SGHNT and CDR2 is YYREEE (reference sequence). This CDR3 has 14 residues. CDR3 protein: CASSVVDRPYEQYF. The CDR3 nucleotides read TGTGCCAGCAGCGTAGTGGACAGGCCCTACGAGCAGTACTTC. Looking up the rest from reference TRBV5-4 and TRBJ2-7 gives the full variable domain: ETGVTQSPTHLIKTRGQQVTLRCSSQSGHNTVSWYQQALGQGPQFIFQYYREEENGRGNFPPRFSGLQFPNYSSELNVNALELDDSALYLCASSVVDRPYEQYFGPGTRLTVT.

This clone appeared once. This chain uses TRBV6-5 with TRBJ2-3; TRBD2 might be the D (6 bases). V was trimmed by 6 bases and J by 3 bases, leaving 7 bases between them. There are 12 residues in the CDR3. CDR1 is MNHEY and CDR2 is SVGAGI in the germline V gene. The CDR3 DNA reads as TGTGCCAGCAGCGGGAGAACAGATACGCAGTATTTT. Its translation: CASSGRTDTQYF.

CDR3 DNA sequence: TGTGCCAGCAGGGAGGGACTAGCGGGAGCGGCAGATACGCAGTATTTT. This codes for CASREGLAGAADTQYF. This chain connects TRBV7-2 to TRBJ2-3; 14 nucleotides match TRBD2. After removal of 6 bases from V and 4 bases from J, the junction contained 6 bases not matched to a gene. This CDR3 has 16 residues. Germline CDR1 reads SGHTA; CDR2 reads FQGNSA.

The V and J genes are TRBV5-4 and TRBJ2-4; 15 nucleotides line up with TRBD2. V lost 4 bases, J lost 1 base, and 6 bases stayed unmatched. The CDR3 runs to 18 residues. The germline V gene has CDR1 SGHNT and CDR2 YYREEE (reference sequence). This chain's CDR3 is CASSRTSGGAGAKNIQYF. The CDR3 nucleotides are TGTGCCAGCAGCAGGACTAGCGGGGGGGCGGGGGCCAAAAACATTCAGTACTTC.

The CDR3 spells CAISESSTGSSNQPQHF. The DNA of the CDR3 is TGTGCCATCAGTGAAAGTTCGACAGGGAGTAGCAATCAGCCCCAGCATTTT. The gene calls are TRBV10-3 and TRBJ1-5, with 7 nucleotides matching TRBD1. CDR3 length: 17 amino acids. Trimming cost V 3 bases and J 0 bases; bases outside gene matches: 8. Germline V lookup: CDR1 ENHRY, CDR2 SYGVKD.

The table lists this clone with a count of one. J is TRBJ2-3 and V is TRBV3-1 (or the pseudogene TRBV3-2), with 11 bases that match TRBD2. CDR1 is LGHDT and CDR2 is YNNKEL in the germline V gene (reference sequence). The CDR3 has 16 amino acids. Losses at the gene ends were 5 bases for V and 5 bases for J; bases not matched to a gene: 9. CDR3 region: CASSLLAGVGGDTQYF. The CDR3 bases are TGTGCCAGCAGCTTACTAGCGGGAGTAGGTGGAGATACGCAGTATTTT.

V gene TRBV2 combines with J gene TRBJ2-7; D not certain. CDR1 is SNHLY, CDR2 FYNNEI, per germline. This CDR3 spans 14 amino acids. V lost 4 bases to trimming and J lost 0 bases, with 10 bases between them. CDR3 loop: CASSVDTSSYEQYF. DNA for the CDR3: TGTGCCAGCAGTGTCGACACCAGCTCCTACGAGCAGTACTTC. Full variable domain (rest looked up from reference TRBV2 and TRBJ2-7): EPEVTQTPSHQVTQMGQEVILRCVPISNHLYFYWYRQILGQKVEFLVSFYNNEISEKSEIFDDQFSVERPDGSNFTLKIRSTKLEDSAMYFCASSVDTSSYEQYFGPGTRLTVT.